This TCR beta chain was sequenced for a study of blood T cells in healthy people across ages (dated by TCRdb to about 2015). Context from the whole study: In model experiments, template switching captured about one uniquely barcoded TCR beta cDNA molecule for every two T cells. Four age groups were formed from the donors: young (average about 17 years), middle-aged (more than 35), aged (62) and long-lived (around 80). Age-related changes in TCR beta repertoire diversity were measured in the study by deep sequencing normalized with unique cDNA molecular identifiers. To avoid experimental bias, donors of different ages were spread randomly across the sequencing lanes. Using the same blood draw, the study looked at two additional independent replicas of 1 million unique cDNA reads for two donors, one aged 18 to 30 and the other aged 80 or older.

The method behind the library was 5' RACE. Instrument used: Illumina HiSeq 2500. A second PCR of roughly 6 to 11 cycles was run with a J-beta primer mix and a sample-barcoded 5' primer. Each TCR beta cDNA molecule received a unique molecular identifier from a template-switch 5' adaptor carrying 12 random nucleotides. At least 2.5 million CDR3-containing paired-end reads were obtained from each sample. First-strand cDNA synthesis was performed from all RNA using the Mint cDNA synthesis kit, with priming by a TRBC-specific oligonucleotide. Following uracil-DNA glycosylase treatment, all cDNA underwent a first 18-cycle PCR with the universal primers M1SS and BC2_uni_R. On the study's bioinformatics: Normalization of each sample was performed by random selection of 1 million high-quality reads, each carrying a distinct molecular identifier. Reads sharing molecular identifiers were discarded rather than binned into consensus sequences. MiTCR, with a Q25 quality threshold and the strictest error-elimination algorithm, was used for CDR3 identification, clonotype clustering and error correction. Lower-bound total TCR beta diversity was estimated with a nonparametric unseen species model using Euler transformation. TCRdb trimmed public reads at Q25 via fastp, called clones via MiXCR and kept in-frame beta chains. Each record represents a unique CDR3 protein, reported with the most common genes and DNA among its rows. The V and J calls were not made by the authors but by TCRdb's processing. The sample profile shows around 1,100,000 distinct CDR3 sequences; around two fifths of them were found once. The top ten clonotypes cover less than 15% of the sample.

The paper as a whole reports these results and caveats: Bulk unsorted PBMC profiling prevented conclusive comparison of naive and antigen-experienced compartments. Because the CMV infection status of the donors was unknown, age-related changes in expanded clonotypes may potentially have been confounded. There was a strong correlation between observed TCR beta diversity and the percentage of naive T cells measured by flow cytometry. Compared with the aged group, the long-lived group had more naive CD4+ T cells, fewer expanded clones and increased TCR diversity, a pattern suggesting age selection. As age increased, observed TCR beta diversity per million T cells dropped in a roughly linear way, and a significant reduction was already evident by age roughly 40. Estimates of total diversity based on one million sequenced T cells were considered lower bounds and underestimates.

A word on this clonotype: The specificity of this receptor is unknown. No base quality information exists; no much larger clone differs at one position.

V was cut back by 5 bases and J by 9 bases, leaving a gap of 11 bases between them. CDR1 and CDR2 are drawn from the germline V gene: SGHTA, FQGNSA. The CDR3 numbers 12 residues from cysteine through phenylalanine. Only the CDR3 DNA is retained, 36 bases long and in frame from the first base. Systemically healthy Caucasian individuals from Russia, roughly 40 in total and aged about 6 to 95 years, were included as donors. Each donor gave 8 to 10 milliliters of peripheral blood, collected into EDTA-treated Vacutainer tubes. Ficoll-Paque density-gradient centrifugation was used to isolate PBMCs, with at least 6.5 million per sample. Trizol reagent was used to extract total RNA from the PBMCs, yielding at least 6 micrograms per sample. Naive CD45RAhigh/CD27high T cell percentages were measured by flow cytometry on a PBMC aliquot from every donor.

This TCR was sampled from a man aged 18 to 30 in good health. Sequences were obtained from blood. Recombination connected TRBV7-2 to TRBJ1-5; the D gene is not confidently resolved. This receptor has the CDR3 CASSRETGPQHF. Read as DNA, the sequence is TGTGCCAGCAGCCGGGAAACTGGGCCCCAGCATTTT.